This T cell receptor (beta chain) was found in a study of persistence of HIV-infected CD4 T cells. As concerns this clone: Its antigen remains unknown.

Notes on the study in general: Degenerate expanded CDR3beta sequences were enriched among CMV- and Gag-responding cells.

Overlapping HIV-1 Gag 15-mer peptides at 0.85 to 1 ug per peptide per mL were used. Memory cells lacking CD40L and CD69 with high CD45RO were sorted. The immunoSEQ assay was version 4, run in survey mode. The data were produced by immunoSEQ multiplex PCR, yet TCRdb's version contains in-frame clones alone and is incomplete. The sample has just over 40,000 clones, 75% to 85% seen once. Trimming left V 1 base short and J 0 bases short, with 7 bases between. The CDR3 has 15 residues. Germline CDR1 is SGHVS and CDR2 is FNYEAQ. The source is an adult man with HIV who was CMV-seropositive. The material sequenced was CD4+ T cells sorted from PBMCs after 18-hour stimulation, taken from a patient who received antiretroviral therapy. The chain carries TRBV7-6 and TRBJ1-5; D is unresolved. CDR3 loop: CASSLGANSNQPQHF. CDR3 bases: TGTGCCAGCAGCTTAGGGGCCAATAGCAATCAGCCCCAGCATTTT.